This T cell receptor (beta chain) originates from a study of blood T cell repertoires in COVID-19. Produced via immunoSEQ multiplex PCR; TCRdb's table is partial and in-frame only. The sample consists of some 75,000 clones, 65% to 85% of them appearing once. With 5 bases removed from V and 4 bases from J, the gap between germline ends came to 9 bases. CDR1 and CDR2 from the germline V gene are SGHTA and FQGNSA. The CDR3 consists of 13 residues. The sequenced material came from peripheral blood. V is TRBV7-2 and J is TRBJ1-3, with D uncertain. The sequence came from a man aged 45-65 years with COVID-19, enrolled during active disease. CDR3 protein: CASSLQQGNTIYF. DNA for the CDR3: TGTGCCAGCAGCCTACAACAGGGAAACACCATATATTTT.